This T cell receptor (beta chain) emerged from a study of blood T cells in healthy people across ages. Concerning this clonotype: As yet, its antigen is unknown.

A second PCR of 7 to 11 cycles used a sample-barcoded 5' primer and a J-beta primer mix. TCRdb ran MiXCR on the 5' RACE reads and lists one entry per CDR3 protein. The table lists roughly 650,000 distinct CDR3 sequences, approximately 29% of them singletons. Deletions cut 5 bases from V and 5 bases from J, with 12 bases between. The CDR3 covers 13 residues. Study conclusions and caveats: There were more naive CD4+ cells and higher diversity in long-lived donors than in aged donors.

The source of this sequence is a woman older than 75 in good health. The chain is built from TRBV12-3 or TRBV12-4 and TRBJ2-5; D is perhaps TRBD2 (5 bases). The sequencing sample was made of blood. CDR3 amino acids: CASSEDLRETQYF. The CDR3 DNA sequence: TGTGCCAGCAGTGAGGACTTGAGGGAGACCCAGTACTTC.